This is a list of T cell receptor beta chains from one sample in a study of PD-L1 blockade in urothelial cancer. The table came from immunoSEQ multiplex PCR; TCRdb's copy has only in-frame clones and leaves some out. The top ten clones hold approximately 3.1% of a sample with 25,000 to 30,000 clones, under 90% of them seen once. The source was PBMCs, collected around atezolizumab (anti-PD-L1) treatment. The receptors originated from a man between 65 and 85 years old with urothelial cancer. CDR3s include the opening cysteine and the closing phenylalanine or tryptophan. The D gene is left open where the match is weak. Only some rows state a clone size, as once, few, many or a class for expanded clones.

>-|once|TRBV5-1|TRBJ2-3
CASSFSGGTDTQYF
TGCGCCAGCAGCTTTAGCGGTGGCACAGATACGCAGTATTTT
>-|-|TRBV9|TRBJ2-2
CASSVSQGPNTGELFF
TGTGCCAGCAGCGTATCACAGGGCCCAAACACCGGGGAGCTGTTTTTT
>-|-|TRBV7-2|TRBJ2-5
CASARGGVAETQYF
TGTGCCAGCGCAAGGGGGGGGGTCGCGGAGACCCAGTACTTC
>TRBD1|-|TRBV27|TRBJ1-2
CASAARTGVSYYGYTF
TGTGCCAGCGCGGCCCGGACAGGGGTTTCATACTATGGCTACACCTTC
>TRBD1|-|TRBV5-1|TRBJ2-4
CASSAGQGDKNIQYF
TGCGCCAGCAGCGCAGGACAGGGGGACAAAAACATTCAGTACTTC
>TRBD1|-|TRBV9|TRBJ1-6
CASSGGQGYNSPLHF
TGTGCCAGCAGCGGGGGACAGGGTTATAATTCACCCCTCCACTTT
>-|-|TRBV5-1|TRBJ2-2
CASSLSGSTGELFF
TGCGCCAGCAGCTTGAGTGGCAGCACCGGGGAGCTGTTTTTT
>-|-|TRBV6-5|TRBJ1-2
CASSYSITGGYGYTF
TGTGCCAGCAGTTACTCGATAACGGGTGGCTATGGCTACACCTTC
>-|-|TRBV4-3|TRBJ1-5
CASSQVVNNQPQHF
TGCGCCAGCAGCCAAGTAGTGAATAATCAGCCCCAGCATTTT
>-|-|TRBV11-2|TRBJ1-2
CASSLDGRVYGYTF
TGTGCCAGCAGCTTAGACGGCAGGGTGTACGGCTACACCTTC
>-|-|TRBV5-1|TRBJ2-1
CASGETGLLHEQFF
TGCGCCAGCGGGGAAACAGGATTGTTACATGAGCAGTTCTTC
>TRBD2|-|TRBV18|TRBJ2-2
CASSPRQSGGSNTGELFF
TGTGCCAGCTCACCACGTCAAAGCGGGGGCTCGAACACCGGGGAGCTGTTTTTT
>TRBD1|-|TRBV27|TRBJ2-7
CASSLSGQLYEQYF
TGTGCCAGCAGTTTATCGGGACAGCTCTACGAGCAGTACTTC
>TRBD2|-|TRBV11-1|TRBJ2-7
CASSLGLAGYEQYF
TGTGCCAGCAGCTTAGGCCTAGCGGGATACGAGCAGTACTTC
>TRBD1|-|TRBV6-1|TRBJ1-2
CASIPGQRVYGYTF
TGTGCCAGCATCCCGGGACAGAGAGTCTATGGCTACACCTTC
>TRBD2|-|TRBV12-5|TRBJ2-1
CASGLSSGTGPYNEQFF
TGTGCTAGTGGTTTGAGTAGCGGGACTGGACCTTACAATGAGCAGTTCTTC
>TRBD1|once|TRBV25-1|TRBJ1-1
CASRWTGGEKEAFF
TGTGCCAGCAGATGGACAGGGGGAGAAAAAGAAGCTTTCTTT
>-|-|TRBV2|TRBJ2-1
CASAWTYLEQFF
TGTGCCAGTGCCTGGACTTACTTAGAGCAGTTCTTC
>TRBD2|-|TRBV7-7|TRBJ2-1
CASSLRLFSASGSTYNEQFF
TGTGCCAGCAGCTTAAGGCTGTTCTCGGCTAGCGGTTCGACCTACAATGAGCAGTTCTTC
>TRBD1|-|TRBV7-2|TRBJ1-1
CASRGTVEAFF
TGTGCCAGCAGGGGGACAGTTGAAGCTTTCTTT
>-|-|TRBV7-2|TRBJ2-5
CASSPDGKETQYF
TGTGCCAGCAGCCCGGACGGGAAAGAGACCCAGTACTTC
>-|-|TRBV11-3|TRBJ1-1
CASSFQGTRRAEAFF
TGTGCCAGCAGCTTTCAGGGAACTCGGCGAGCTGAAGCTTTCTTT
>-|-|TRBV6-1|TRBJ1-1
CASSELAFEAFF
TGTGCCAGCAGTGAATTGGCATTTGAAGCTTTCTTT
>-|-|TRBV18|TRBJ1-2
CASSPPSRDGYTF
TGTGCCAGCTCACCACCGTCTCGGGATGGCTACACCTTC
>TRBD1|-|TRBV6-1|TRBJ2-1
CASSEGQSSYNEQFF
TGTGCCAGCAGTGAGGGACAGAGCTCCTACAATGAGCAGTTCTTC
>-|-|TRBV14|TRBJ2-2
CASSQDLYGVAGELFF
TGTGCCAGCAGCCAAGATCTATACGGGGTTGCCGGGGAGCTGTTTTTT
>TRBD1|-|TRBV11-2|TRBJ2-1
CASGVDREYNEQFF
TGTGCCAGTGGAGTCGACAGGGAATACAATGAGCAGTTCTTC
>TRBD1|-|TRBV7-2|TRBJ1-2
CASSPRTGGAYGYTF
TGTGCCAGCAGCCCAAGGACAGGGGGCGCCTATGGCTACACCTTC
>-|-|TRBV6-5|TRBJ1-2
CASKAGAYGYTF
TGTGCCAGCAAGGCGGGGGCCTATGGCTACACCTTC
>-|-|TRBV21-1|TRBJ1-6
CASSKGLMSSYNSPLHF
TGTGCCAGCAGCAAGGGACTGATGAGCTCCTATAATTCACCCCTCCACTTT
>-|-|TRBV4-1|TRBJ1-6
CASSQDRGRASASPLHF
TGCGCCAGCAGCCAAGATCGAGGCAGGGCTTCGGCTTCACCCCTCCACTTT
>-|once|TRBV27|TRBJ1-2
CARPTGDPMGANYGYTF
TGTGCCAGGCCGACGGGGGACCCAATGGGAGCTAACTATGGCTACACCTTC
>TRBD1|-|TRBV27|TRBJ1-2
CASSPRMDRVYGYTF
TGTGCCAGCAGTCCCCGAATGGACAGGGTCTATGGCTACACCTTC
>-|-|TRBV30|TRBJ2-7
CAWSKGQLYEQYF
TGTGCCTGGAGTAAGGGACAACTCTACGAGCAGTACTTC
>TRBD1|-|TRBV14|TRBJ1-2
CASSQDSRGPSGYTF
TGTGCCAGCAGCCAAGATTCCAGGGGGCCGAGTGGCTACACCTTC